These 28 T cell receptor beta chains originate from one sample sequenced in a study of T cells in localized non-small cell lung cancer. TCRdb keeps only in-frame clones here, not all; method: immunoSEQ multiplex PCR. Among 20,000 to 30,000 clones listed, approximately 86% were seen once. The source was peripheral blood, collected before any cancer treatment. The receptors shown here come from a female donor older than 55 with stage I lung adenocarcinoma.

The chain is built from TRBV19 and TRBJ2-1; TRBD2 matches 7 bases. The CDR3 is made up of 15 amino acids. Germline loops: CDR1 LNHDA, CDR2 SQIVND (reference sequence). V was clipped by 3 bases and J by 2 bases; unmatched bases: 4. The CDR3: CASSIGGTTYNEQFF. The CDR3 nucleotides read TGTGCCAGTAGTATTGGCGGGACTACCTACAATGAGCAGTTCTTC.

In its sample, this clone was seen once. The genes are TRBV5-1 and TRBJ2-5; 13 positions agree with TRBD2. This CDR3 has 15 residues. Trimming cost V 4 bases and J 2 bases; bases outside gene matches: 2. Germline V gene lookup returns CDR1 SGHRS and CDR2 YFSETQ. CDR3: CASSVGLAGQETQYF. CDR3 bases: TGCGCCAGCAGCGTGGGACTAGCGGGACAAGAGACCCAGTACTTC. Combining the CDR3 with reference TRBV5-1 and TRBJ2-5 gives the whole variable domain KAGVTQTPRYLIKTRGQQVTLSCSPISGHRSVSWYQQTPGQGLQFLFEYFSETQRNKGNFPGRFSGRQFSNSRSEMNVSTLELGDSALYLCASSVGLAGQETQYFGPGTRLLVL.

The chain uses TRBV7-9 and TRBJ2-7; no clear D gene. Per germline, CDR1 SEHNR and CDR2 FQNEAQ (reference sequence). The V gene lost 5 bases and the J gene lost 3 bases, with 14 bases spanning the gap. CDR3 length equals 14 residues. CDR3 loop: CASSPGSGRYEQYF. The CDR3 nucleotides are TGTGCCAGCAGCCCTGGCAGTGGACGCTACGAGCAGTACTTC.

The rearrangement uses TRBV18 and TRBJ2-5; D is perhaps TRBD1 (5 bases). Trimming stripped 1 base from V and 5 bases from J, with 11 bases between. Germline CDR1 KGHSH, CDR2 LQKENI. This CDR3 is built from 14 residues. CDR3 in DNA: TGTGCCAGCTCACCACTCCAGGGCCGGGAGACCCAGTACTTC. It specifies CASSPLQGRETQYF. The variable domain in full, completed from reference TRBV18 and TRBJ2-5, reads NAGVMQNPRHLVRRRGQEARLRCSPMKGHSHVYWYRQLPEEGLKFMVYLQKENIIDESGMPKERFSAEFPKEGPSILRIQQVVRGDSAAYFCASSPLQGRETQYFGPGTRLLVL.

This chain links TRBV15 with TRBJ1-4; D uncertain. Trimming took off 1 base at V and 5 bases at J, with 14 bases between the two ends. The CDR3 is 16 amino acids. Germline V gives CDR1 LNHNV, CDR2 YYDKDF (reference sequence). CDR3 protein: CATSRALWGGNEKLFF. DNA of the CDR3: TGTGCCACCAGCAGAGCCCTATGGGGAGGGAATGAAAAACTGTTTTTT.

The chain carries TRBV30 and TRBJ2-1; 7 nucleotides align to TRBD2. The V gene's germline CDR1 is GTSNPN and CDR2 SVGIG (reference sequence). The CDR3 has 14 amino acids. Trimming at V came to 1 base and at J to 6 bases, leaving 6 bases not matched to a gene. Here the CDR3 DNA reads TGTGCCTGGAGTGCCTCCTCTAGCGGCAATGAGCAGTTCTTC. This gives the protein CAWSASSSGNEQFF. The variable domain in full, completed from reference TRBV30 and TRBJ2-1, reads SQTIHQWPATLVQPVGSPLSLECTVEGTSNPNLYWYRQAAGRGLQLLFYSVGIGQISSEVPQNLSASRPQDRQFILSSKKLLLSDSGFYLCAWSASSSGNEQFFGPGTRLTVL.

The chain joins TRBV6-5 to TRBJ1-1; D is ambiguous. The CDR3 has 13 residues. Trimming took off 0 bases at V and 5 bases at J, with 7 bases between the two ends. CDR1 is MNHEY and CDR2 is SVGAGI in the germline V gene. CDR3 in DNA: TGTGCCAGCAGTTACTCGGCGGGGACTGAAGCTTTCTTT. It specifies CASSYSAGTEAFF.

This clone was observed a single time. This rearrangement joins TRBV5-1 to TRBJ1-6, with D hard to call. Germline V CDR1 and CDR2: SGHRS, YFSETQ. The CDR3 length is 16 residues. The germline V and J ends were trimmed by 0 bases and 7 bases, with 14 bases remaining between them. CDR3: CASSLDLGGGNSPLHF. The CDR3 nucleotides are TGCGCCAGCAGCTTGGATTTGGGCGGCGGGAATTCACCCCTCCACTTT. The full variable domain, with the rest looked up from reference TRBV5-1 and TRBJ1-6, is KAGVTQTPRYLIKTRGQQVTLSCSPISGHRSVSWYQQTPGQGLQFLFEYFSETQRNKGNFPGRFSGRQFSNSRSEMNVSTLELGDSALYLCASSLDLGGGNSPLHFGNGTRLTVT.

This clone has a single count. The gene calls are TRBV6-1 and TRBJ2-7; 11 bases align to TRBD1. The CDR3 has 13 amino acids. Unmatched junction bases numbered 4, after V lost 8 bases and J lost 4 bases. Germline CDR1 MNHNS, CDR2 SASEGT. This chain's CDR3 is CASRDRGKYEQYF. CDR3 in DNA: TGTGCCAGCCGGGACAGGGGGAAGTACGAGCAGTACTTC.

This chain connects TRBV6-5 to TRBJ1-6; tentative D call: TRBD1 (5 bases). V lost 7 bases and J 0 bases, leaving 10 bases between the germline ends. Germline CDR1 MNHEY, CDR2 SVGAGI. This CDR3 is 15 amino acids long. Here the CDR3 reads CASTDRYSYNSPLHF. Here the CDR3 DNA reads TGTGCCAGCACTGACAGATACTCCTATAATTCACCCCTCCACTTT.

The V call is TRBV6-1, the J call TRBJ1-2; D possibly corresponds to TRBD1 (6 bases). This CDR3 is built from 13 residues. With 7 bases removed from V and 4 bases from J, the gap between germline ends came to 13 bases. Germline assignment: CDR1 MNHNS and CDR2 SASEGT. Written as DNA, the CDR3 is TGTGCCAGCATAGCGGACAGCGGCTATGGCTACACCTTC. Protein sequence: CASIADSGYGYTF.

The chain has TRBV30 and TRBJ2-1, with D possibly matching TRBD2 (5 bases). Trimming took 5 bases from V and 10 from J, leaving 24 bases between them. This CDR3 is built from 15 residues. Germline V gene lookup returns CDR1 GTSNPN and CDR2 SVGIG (reference sequence). The CDR3 region is CAWGQDPRVPLEQFF. CDR3 nucleotide sequence: TGTGCCTGGGGCCAAGATCCGCGGGTCCCCTTGGAGCAGTTCTTC.

V usage is TRBV2 and J usage is TRBJ1-2; no definite D call. Germline CDR1 SNHLY, CDR2 FYNNEI. The CDR3 extends over 15 amino acids. Trimming pared 3 bases from V and 5 bases from J, leaving 16 bases between. CDR3 coding DNA: TGTGCCAGCAGTGATGAGCAGCGAGGGTGGTATGGCTACACCTTC. It encodes CASSDEQRGWYGYTF.

CDR3 nucleotides: TGTGCCTGGAGTCCCCCCGGGAGGGCCTTCAGAGATACGCAGTATTTT. It encodes CAWSPPGRAFRDTQYF. V and J are TRBV30 and TRBJ2-3; 8 nucleotides align to TRBD2. The germline V gene has CDR1 GTSNPN and CDR2 SVGIG (reference sequence). V was clipped by 2 bases and J by 5 bases; unmatched bases: 12. The CDR3 has 16 residues.

In this sample, this clone turned up a few times. The rearrangement joins TRBV30 to TRBJ1-2, with D possibly matching TRBD1 (6 bases). The V end lost 0 bases, the J end lost 2 bases, and 10 bases lay between the germline ends. CDR1 and CDR2 (germline): GTSNPN, SVGIG (reference sequence). CDR3 length equals 14 residues. This CDR3 reads CAWSVEGENYGYTF. CDR3 in DNA: TGTGCCTGGAGTGTAGAGGGGGAGAACTATGGCTACACCTTC. The full variable domain, in which reference TRBV30 and TRBJ1-2 provide the parts outside the CDR3, is SQTIHQWPATLVQPVGSPLSLECTVEGTSNPNLYWYRQAAGRGLQLLFYSVGIGQISSEVPQNLSASRPQDRQFILSSKKLLLSDSGFYLCAWSVEGENYGYTFGSGTRLTVV.

V is TRBV6-1 and J is TRBJ2-7, with D possibly TRBD2 on 6 matching bases. V was shortened by 8 bases and J by 6 bases, with 14 bases between the two germline ends. This CDR3 is built from 12 residues. CDR1 is MNHNS and CDR2 is SASEGT in the germline V gene. The CDR3 protein is CASWRGPGEQYF. The CDR3 nucleotides are TGTGCCAGCTGGCGGGGCCCGGGCGAGCAGTACTTC.

The V gene is TRBV30, the J gene TRBJ1-4; no clear D gene. Germline CDR1 GTSNPN, CDR2 SVGIG (reference sequence). The CDR3 is made up of 14 amino acids. Trimming removed 6 bases at V and 4 bases at J, with 15 bases between. CDR3 sequence: CACYVVRSNEKLFF. For the CDR3, the DNA is TGTGCCTGCTACGTGGTGAGGAGTAATGAAAAACTGTTTTTT.

This chain links TRBV2 with TRBJ2-1; 7 bases line up with TRBD2. The V gene's germline CDR1 is SNHLY and CDR2 FYNNEI. The CDR3 consists of 17 residues. V dropped 9 bases and J dropped 2; count of bases not matched to a gene: 16. The CDR3 sequence is CASALAGVLTPYNEQFF. The CDR3 bases are TGTGCCAGTGCACTTGCGGGAGTTTTAACCCCCTACAATGAGCAGTTCTTC.

This chain connects TRBV13 to TRBJ2-1; perhaps D is TRBD1 or TRBD2 (5 bases each). CDR3 length: 15 amino acids. V was cut by 5 bases and J by 5 bases, with 16 bases left in between. Germline lookup yields CDR1 PRHDT and CDR2 FYEKMQ (reference sequence). The CDR3 region is CASSLRGARDNEQFF. CDR3 coding DNA: TGTGCCAGCAGCCTCCGGGGCGCGAGAGACAATGAGCAGTTCTTC.

The chain joins TRBV11-2 to TRBJ1-1, with 7 bases that match TRBD1. The CDR3 is 15 amino acids. Looked up from germline, CDR1 is SGHAT and CDR2 is FQNNGV. V lost 5 bases and J lost 1; bases outside the gene matches: 7. Written as DNA, the CDR3 is TGTGCCAGCAGCACCGACAGGGCTGGGAACACTGAAGCTTTCTTT. Amino acids: CASSTDRAGNTEAFF.

The CDR3 sequence is CASSVGTYGYTF. CDR3 sequence (DNA): TGTGCCAGCAGTGTAGGCACCTATGGCTACACCTTC. This chain connects TRBV6-1 to TRBJ1-2; D not resolved. The V and J ends lost 4 bases and 4 bases respectively, with 7 bases between them. Germline V gene sequence: CDR1 MNHNS, CDR2 SASEGT. This CDR3 is 12 amino acids long.

The sample holds one count of this clone. The gene calls are TRBV27 and TRBJ1-3; D perhaps matches TRBD1 (6 bases). V lost 4 bases and J lost 0, with 16 bases in between. CDR3 length: 17 amino acids. Germline assignment: CDR1 MNHEY and CDR2 SMNVEV (reference sequence). As DNA, the CDR3 is TGTGCCAGCAGTTCTGGGGGGGGGACAATCTCTGGAAACACCATATATTTT. Amino acid sequence: CASSSGGGTISGNTIYF.

J is TRBJ2-1 and V is TRBV18; weak D call: TRBD2 (5 bases). CDR3 length equals 15 residues. Germline V gene lookup returns CDR1 KGHSH and CDR2 LQKENI. The V end lost 3 bases, the J end lost 6 bases, and 15 bases lay between the germline ends. This CDR3 reads CASSPQQRAVNEQFF. CDR3 DNA: TGTGCCAGCTCACCCCAACAGAGGGCGGTCAATGAGCAGTTCTTC.

The chain joins TRBV2 to TRBJ1-3; D gene unclear. Germline CDR1 is SNHLY and CDR2 is FYNNEI. CDR3 length equals 14 residues. V was pared by 6 bases and J by 1 base, with 10 bases between. Here the CDR3 DNA reads TGTGCCAGCAGCCCTAGGGAGTCTGGAAACACCATATATTTT. This gives the protein CASSPRESGNTIYF. The variable domain in full, completed from reference TRBV2 and TRBJ1-3, reads EPEVTQTPSHQVTQMGQEVILRCVPISNHLYFYWYRQILGQKVEFLVSFYNNEISEKSEIFDDQFSVERPDGSNFTLKIRSTKLEDSAMYFCASSPRESGNTIYFGEGSWLTVV.

The chain is built from TRBV19 and TRBJ1-5; D may be TRBD1 (6 bases). This CDR3 is built from 15 residues. The germline V gene encodes CDR1 LNHDA and CDR2 SQIVND (reference sequence). V lost 3 bases to trimming and J lost 7 bases, with 16 bases between them. The DNA of the CDR3 is TGTGCCAGTAGTATTGGTTATCAGGGGCGGCAGCCCCAGCATTTT. It specifies CASSIGYQGRQPQHF.

This clone was seen only once. The chain is built from TRBV11-3 and TRBJ2-3; 12 nucleotides line up with TRBD2. The germline V gene encodes CDR1 SGHNT and CDR2 YENEEA. The CDR3 consists of 20 residues. V lost 0 bases, J lost 4 bases, and 14 bases stayed unmatched. As DNA, the CDR3 is TGTGCCAGCAGCTTAGAGGGGGGTCTAGCGGGAGGGCCCGTTGCAGATACGCAGTATTTT. This codes for CASSLEGGLAGGPVADTQYF.

This clone was picked up one time. The chain links TRBV19 to TRBJ2-3; D remains unclear. The CDR3 has 17 amino acids. From germline, CDR1 is LNHDA and CDR2 SQIVND (reference sequence). Deletions cut 1 base from V and 2 bases from J, with 16 bases between. The CDR3 is CASSIGWAARITDTQYF. CDR3 in DNA: TGTGCCAGTAGTATAGGGTGGGCAGCCCGAATCACAGATACGCAGTATTTT.

CDR3 region: CASHEKGRGYTF. In DNA, the CDR3 is TGTGCCAGCCACGAAAAGGGGCGCGGCTACACCTTC. The V call is TRBV27, the J call TRBJ1-2, with D possibly TRBD1 on 5 matching bases. Germline V lookup: CDR1 MNHEY, CDR2 SMNVEV (reference sequence). Trimming removed 8 bases at V and 8 bases at J, with 15 bases between. The CDR3 runs 12 residues.